These T cell receptor beta chains were read from a single sample in a study of blood T cell repertoires in COVID-19. Clones were sequenced by immunoSEQ multiplex PCR, and TCRdb holds only the in-frame ones, with some missing. The sample carries about 190,000 clones, over 75% recorded once. The material sequenced was peripheral blood. All receptors come from a woman in her 40s who had recovered from COVID-19. Each CDR3 is given with its conserved first and last residue. A D gene is named only where the DNA matches it firmly. Expanded clones get a size class; other rows say once, few or many, or leave the size out.

j_call: TRBJ2-5
clone_size: -
d_call: TRBD2
v_call: TRBV4-2
cdr3_aa: CASSQLAGKVQETQYF
cdr3_nt: TGTGCCAGCAGCCAACTAGCGGGAAAAGTCCAAGAGACCCAGTACTTC

j_call: TRBJ2-5
clone_size: once
d_call: -
v_call: TRBV11-1
cdr3_aa: CASSSLQGTETQYF
cdr3_nt: TGTGCCAGCAGCTCGTTGCAGGGTACAGAGACCCAGTACTTC

j_call: TRBJ1-3
clone_size: few
d_call: -
v_call: TRBV28
cdr3_aa: CASSWYHSSGNTIYF
cdr3_nt: TGTGCCAGCAGTTGGTACCACTCCTCTGGAAACACCATATATTTT

j_call: TRBJ2-1
clone_size: -
d_call: TRBD2
v_call: TRBV10-3
cdr3_aa: CAISGRGGVYNEQFF
cdr3_nt: TGTGCCATCAGTGGGCGGGGAGGGGTTTACAATGAGCAGTTCTTC

j_call: TRBJ1-1
clone_size: -
d_call: -
v_call: TRBV7-9
cdr3_aa: CASSHSNLNTEAFF
cdr3_nt: TGTGCCAGCAGCCACTCGAACTTGAACACTGAAGCTTTCTTT

j_call: TRBJ2-1
clone_size: -
d_call: TRBD2
v_call: TRBV14
cdr3_aa: CASSPLRGTSGDNEQFF
cdr3_nt: TGTGCCAGCAGCCCCTTACGCGGGACTAGCGGCGACAATGAGCAGTTCTTC

j_call: TRBJ2-1
clone_size: -
d_call: TRBD1
v_call: TRBV24-1
cdr3_aa: CATSPRQGKGDEQFF
cdr3_nt: TGTGCCACCAGCCCTCGACAGGGGAAAGGGGATGAGCAGTTCTTC

j_call: TRBJ2-2
clone_size: -
d_call: TRBD2
v_call: TRBV24-1
cdr3_aa: CATRSAGEGTGELFF
cdr3_nt: TGTGCCACCAGATCGGCGGGAGAGGGCACCGGGGAGCTGTTTTTT

j_call: TRBJ1-3
clone_size: -
d_call: -
v_call: TRBV6-4
cdr3_aa: CASSDGGESSGNTIYF
cdr3_nt: TGTGCCAGCAGTGATGGGGGCGAGAGCTCTGGAAACACCATATATTTT

j_call: TRBJ2-1
clone_size: once
d_call: TRBD2
v_call: TRBV19
cdr3_aa: CASRYSGRGNEQFF
cdr3_nt: TGTGCCAGTAGGTATAGCGGGAGGGGTAATGAGCAGTTCTTC

j_call: TRBJ1-2
clone_size: -
d_call: -
v_call: TRBV7-2
cdr3_aa: CASSSPPRAGYTF
cdr3_nt: TGTGCCAGCAGCTCGCCCCCGCGGGCCGGCTACACCTTC

j_call: TRBJ1-6
clone_size: once
d_call: -
v_call: TRBV19
cdr3_aa: CASSIEGRMTSPLHF
cdr3_nt: TGTGCCAGTAGTATAGAAGGCAGGATGACCTCACCCCTCCACTTT

j_call: TRBJ1-1
clone_size: once
d_call: -
v_call: TRBV27
cdr3_aa: CASSLGQMNTEAFF
cdr3_nt: TGTGCCAGCAGTTTGGGACAAATGAACACTGAAGCTTTCTTT

j_call: TRBJ2-1
clone_size: -
d_call: TRBD2
v_call: TRBV7-2
cdr3_aa: CASSLSSGGYNEQFF
cdr3_nt: TGTGCCAGCAGCTTAAGTAGCGGGGGCTACAATGAGCAGTTCTTC

j_call: TRBJ2-3
clone_size: -
d_call: -
v_call: TRBV19
cdr3_aa: CASSTSSATDTQYF
cdr3_nt: TGTGCCAGTAGTACAAGCTCCGCCACAGATACGCAGTATTTT

j_call: TRBJ2-7
clone_size: -
d_call: TRBD2
v_call: TRBV29-1
cdr3_aa: CSVELEIALVAGAYEQYF
cdr3_nt: TGCAGCGTTGAACTAGAGATTGCGTTAGTAGCGGGGGCCTACGAGCAGTACTTC

j_call: TRBJ1-1
clone_size: -
d_call: -
v_call: TRBV12-5
cdr3_aa: CASGLDGRLNTEAFF
cdr3_nt: TGTGCTAGTGGTTTGGACGGCAGGTTGAACACTGAAGCTTTCTTT